These 2 T cell receptor beta chains were sequenced from one sample in a study of cytomegalovirus exposure and HLA in healthy donors. The primer mix had 60 Vbeta and 13 Jbeta primers. Some clones are missing from TCRdb's copy, which holds only in-frame ones; the method was immunoSEQ multiplex PCR. This sample carries tens of thousands of clones, roughly four fifths of them seen once, and the ten largest clones take under 0.75%. Sequenced material: PBMCs. These receptor sequences come from a man aged 30 to 39 in good health and CMV-seronegative.

The gene calls are TRBV7-3 and TRBJ2-1; D possibly corresponds to TRBD1 (6 bases). The CDR3 is 15 residues long. Looked up from germline, CDR1 is SGHTA and CDR2 is FQGTGA. V was shortened by 0 bases and J by 2 bases, with 8 bases between the two germline ends. DNA for the CDR3: TGTGCCAGCAGCTTAACCTCAGGGGCCTACAATGAGCAGTTCTTC. Translated, it gives CASSLTSGAYNEQFF.

V gene TRBV5-1 combines with J gene TRBJ1-2, with TRBD1 matching over 8 bases. V was clipped by 4 bases and J by 5 bases; unmatched bases: 7. The germline V gene encodes CDR1 SGHRS and CDR2 YFSETQ. The length of the CDR3 is 14 residues. The CDR3 here is CASSIGQGAYGYTF. CDR3 sequence (DNA): TGCGCCAGCAGCATTGGCCAGGGGGCATATGGCTACACCTTC. Filled out from reference TRBV5-1 and TRBJ1-2, the complete variable domain reads KAGVTQTPRYLIKTRGQQVTLSCSPISGHRSVSWYQQTPGQGLQFLFEYFSETQRNKGNFPGRFSGRQFSNSRSEMNVSTLELGDSALYLCASSIGQGAYGYTFGSGTRLTVV.